This TCR beta chain originates from a study of shared clonotypes between healthy human individuals. On the study more broadly: Donors consisted of a couple of women and a few men between 18 and 49.

Several immunoSEQ plates held equal portions of the genomic DNA taken from each subset. Sorted-subset replicate PCR reactions contained 200 to 250 ng DNA, corresponding to about 30,000 T cell genomes. Clones were read by immunoSEQ multiplex PCR, and TCRdb kept only the in-frame ones, dropping some. Among approximately 180,000 clones listed, 85% to 95% were seen once. This CDR3 spans 13 amino acids. The V and J ends lost 3 bases and 4 bases, in that order; junction bases with no gene match: 3. Germline V gene lookup returns CDR1 SGHRS and CDR2 YFSETQ. The split of CD4+ cells yielded CD45RA+ naive and CD45RA-negative memory subsets.

Sequences were obtained from naive CD4+ T cells sorted from blood. Stated subset: CD45RA+ positively selected. This rearrangement joins TRBV5-1 to TRBJ1-2; 7 bases map to TRBD1. This sequence was found in a woman in her twenties or thirties in good health. The CDR3 spells CASSSGTAYGYTF. The DNA of the CDR3 is TGCGCCAGCAGCTCGGGGACAGCCTATGGCTACACCTTC.